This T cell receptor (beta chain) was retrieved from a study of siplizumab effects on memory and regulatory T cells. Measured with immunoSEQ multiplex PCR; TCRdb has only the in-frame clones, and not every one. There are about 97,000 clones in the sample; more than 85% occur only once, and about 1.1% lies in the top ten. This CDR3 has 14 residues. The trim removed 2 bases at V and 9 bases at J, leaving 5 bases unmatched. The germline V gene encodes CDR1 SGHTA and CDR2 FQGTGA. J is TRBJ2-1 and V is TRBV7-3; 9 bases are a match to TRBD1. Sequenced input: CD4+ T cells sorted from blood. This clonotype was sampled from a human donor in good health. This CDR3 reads CASSLGGTGLEQFF. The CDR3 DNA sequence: TGTGCCAGCAGCTTAGGCGGGACAGGGCTTGAGCAGTTCTTC.